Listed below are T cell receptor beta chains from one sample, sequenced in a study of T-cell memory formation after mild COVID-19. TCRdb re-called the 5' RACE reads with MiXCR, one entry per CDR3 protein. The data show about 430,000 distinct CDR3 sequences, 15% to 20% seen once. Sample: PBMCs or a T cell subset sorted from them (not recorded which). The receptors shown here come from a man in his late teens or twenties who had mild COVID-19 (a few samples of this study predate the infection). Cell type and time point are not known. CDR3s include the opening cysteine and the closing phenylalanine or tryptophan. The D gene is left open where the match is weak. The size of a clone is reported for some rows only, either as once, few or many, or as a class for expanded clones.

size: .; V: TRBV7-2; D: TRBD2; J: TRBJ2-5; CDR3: CASSPRTSAVQETQYF; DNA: TGTGCCAGCAGCCCTAGGACTAGCGCCGTACAAGAGACCCAGTACTTC
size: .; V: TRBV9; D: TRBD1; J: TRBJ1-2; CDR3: CASGDRGNYGYTF; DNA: TGTGCCAGCGGAGACAGGGGGAACTATGGCTACACCTTC
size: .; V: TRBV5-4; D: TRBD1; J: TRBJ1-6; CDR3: CASSSGTENSPLHF; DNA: TGTGCCAGCAGTTCCGGGACAGAGAATTCACCCCTCCACTTT
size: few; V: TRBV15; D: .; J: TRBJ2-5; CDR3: CATSRGLSTGETQYF; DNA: TGTGCCACCAGCAGGGGTTTGAGTACCGGAGAGACCCAGTACTTC
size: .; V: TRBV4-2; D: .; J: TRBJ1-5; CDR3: CASSQAVSNSNQPQHF; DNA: TGTGCCAGCAGCCAAGCGGTATCGAATAGCAATCAGCCCCAGCATTTT
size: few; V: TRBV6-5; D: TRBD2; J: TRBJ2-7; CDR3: CASSPLAGVREQYF; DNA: TGTGCCAGCAGCCCACTAGCGGGGGTTCGGGAGCAGTACTTC
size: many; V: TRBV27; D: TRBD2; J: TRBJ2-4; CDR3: CASSKLAGGIIAKNIQYF; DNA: TGTGCCAGCAGTAAACTAGCGGGGGGCATAATAGCCAAAAACATTCAGTACTTC
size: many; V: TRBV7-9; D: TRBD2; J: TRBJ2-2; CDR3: CASSISSGLAAGELFF; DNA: TGTGCCAGCAGCATATCCTCGGGACTAGCAGCCGGGGAGCTGTTTTTT
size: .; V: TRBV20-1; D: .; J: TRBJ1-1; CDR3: CSAREGAGTEAFF; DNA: TGCAGTGCTAGAGAGGGCGCGGGGACTGAAGCTTTCTTT
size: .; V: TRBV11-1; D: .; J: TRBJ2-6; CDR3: CASSSDGNSGANVLTF; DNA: TGTGCCAGCAGCTCCGACGGAAACTCTGGGGCCAACGTCCTGACTTTC
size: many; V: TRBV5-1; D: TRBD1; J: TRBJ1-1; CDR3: CASSFTGGTEAFF; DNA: TGCGCCAGCAGCTTTACAGGGGGCACTGAAGCTTTCTTT
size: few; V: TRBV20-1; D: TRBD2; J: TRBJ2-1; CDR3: CSALGLAGVYNEQFF; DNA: TGCAGTGCACTGGGGCTAGCGGGGGTCTACAATGAGCAGTTCTTC
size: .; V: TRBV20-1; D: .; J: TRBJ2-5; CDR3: CSARSSRETQYF; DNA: TGCAGTGCTAGGAGCTCCCGAGAGACCCAGTACTTC
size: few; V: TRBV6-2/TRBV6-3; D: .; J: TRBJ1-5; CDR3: CASRSDSRQPQHF; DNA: TGTGCCAGCAGATCGGATAGCCGGCAGCCCCAGCATTTT
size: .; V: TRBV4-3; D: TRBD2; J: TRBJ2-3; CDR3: CASRRSSGKSTDTQYF; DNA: TGCGCCAGCAGGAGGAGTAGCGGGAAGAGCACAGATACGCAGTATTTT
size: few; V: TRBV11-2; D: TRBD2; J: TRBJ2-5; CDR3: CASHGEGPPETQYF; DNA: TGTGCCAGCCACGGGGAGGGACCGCCGGAGACCCAGTACTTC
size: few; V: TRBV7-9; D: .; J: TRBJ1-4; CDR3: CASSLWQGWEKLFF; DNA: TGTGCCAGCAGCCTTTGGCAGGGTTGGGAAAAACTGTTTTTT
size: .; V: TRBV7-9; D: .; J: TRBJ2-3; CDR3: CASSLPAGTDTQYF; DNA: TGTGCCAGCAGCTTACCGGCCGGCACAGATACGCAGTATTTT